These T cell receptor beta chains were read from a single sample in a study of OX40 agonist ivuxolimab in advanced cancers. TCRdb's copy holds only in-frame clones and misses some; the assay was immunoSEQ multiplex PCR. The sample gives 95,000 to 120,000 clones, about 91% of which show up once; 0.66% is in the top ten. The starting material was CD4+ or CD8+ T cells sorted from blood, obtained in a trial of the OX40 agonist ivuxolimab. The receptors were gathered from an adult with an advanced solid tumor such as melanoma, head and neck, liver or kidney cancer. The CDR3 runs from the conserved cysteine through the conserved F or W. A D gene is named only where the DNA matches it firmly. Where a row states a size, it is once, few, many or the class of an expanded clone; other rows omit it.

abundance: -
v_gene: TRBV5-4
j_gene: TRBJ2-1
d_gene: TRBD1
CDR3nt: TGTGCCAGCAGCCCGAGGGACAGGTCCTACAATGAGCAGTTCTTC
CDR3aa: CASSPRDRSYNEQFF

abundance: -
v_gene: TRBV13
j_gene: TRBJ2-7
d_gene: -
CDR3nt: TGTGCCAGCAGCCTACCATTAAGCGAGCAGTACTTC
CDR3aa: CASSLPLSEQYF

abundance: -
v_gene: TRBV6-6
j_gene: TRBJ2-2
d_gene: -
CDR3nt: TGTGCCAGCACCCGGGGGGCAGGGATCAACACCGGGGAGCTGTTTTTT
CDR3aa: CASTRGAGINTGELFF

abundance: -
v_gene: TRBV11-1
j_gene: TRBJ2-4
d_gene: -
CDR3nt: TGTGCCAGCGGGGTTTCAGAAAAAAACATTCAGTACTTC
CDR3aa: CASGVSEKNIQYF

abundance: -
v_gene: TRBV4-1
j_gene: TRBJ1-1
d_gene: TRBD1
CDR3nt: TGCGCCAGCAGCCAAACCGAGGGGGCGGGGCGAGCGGTAGCTTTCTTT
CDR3aa: CASSQTEGAGRAVAFF

abundance: -
v_gene: TRBV5-4
j_gene: TRBJ2-4
d_gene: TRBD1
CDR3nt: TGTGCCAGCAGCCCCGACAGGGAGAAAAACATTCAGTACTTC
CDR3aa: CASSPDREKNIQYF

abundance: -
v_gene: TRBV15
j_gene: TRBJ2-5
d_gene: -
CDR3nt: TGTGCCACCAGCAGAGATGGGGGGGGCGAGACCCAGTACTTC
CDR3aa: CATSRDGGGETQYF

abundance: -
v_gene: TRBV5-4
j_gene: TRBJ1-4
d_gene: TRBD1
CDR3nt: TGTGCCAGCAGCTCCGAGACAGGGTCGGTTGAAAAACTGTTTTTT
CDR3aa: CASSSETGSVEKLFF

abundance: -
v_gene: TRBV30
j_gene: TRBJ1-5
d_gene: -
CDR3nt: TGTGCCTGGGCGCTCCAGGGTGCTCAGCCCCAGCATTTT
CDR3aa: CAWALQGAQPQHF

abundance: -
v_gene: TRBV6-5
j_gene: TRBJ2-5
d_gene: TRBD1
CDR3nt: TGTGCCAGCAGTTTGGCCAGGGGGCGAGCCAAGGAGACCCAGTACTTC
CDR3aa: CASSLARGRAKETQYF

abundance: -
v_gene: TRBV5-6
j_gene: TRBJ2-1
d_gene: -
CDR3nt: TGTGCCAGCAGCCAGACCTATAATGAGCAGTTCTTC
CDR3aa: CASSQTYNEQFF

abundance: -
v_gene: TRBV6-5
j_gene: TRBJ2-5
d_gene: -
CDR3nt: TGTGCCAGCAGTCGCCAGGGGCCCAGCCAAGAGACCCAGTACTTC
CDR3aa: CASSRQGPSQETQYF

abundance: -
v_gene: TRBV5-8
j_gene: TRBJ2-3
d_gene: TRBD2
CDR3nt: TGTGCCAGCAGCTTGGGGCGCCTACCGGGGGGTGGCACAGATACGCAGTATTTT
CDR3aa: CASSLGRLPGGGTDTQYF

abundance: -
v_gene: TRBV30
j_gene: TRBJ2-7
d_gene: -
CDR3nt: TGTGCCTGGAGTGTACGAGGAGTCGGCGAGCAGTACTTC
CDR3aa: CAWSVRGVGEQYF

abundance: -
v_gene: TRBV15
j_gene: TRBJ2-3
d_gene: -
CDR3nt: TGTGCCACCAGACTATGGGGAGAAAACACAGATACGCAGTATTTT
CDR3aa: CATRLWGENTDTQYF

abundance: -
v_gene: TRBV10-1
j_gene: TRBJ1-1
d_gene: -
CDR3nt: TGCGCCAGCAGTGATGGGGGAAAAACTGAAGCTTTCTTT
CDR3aa: CASSDGGKTEAFF

abundance: -
v_gene: TRBV19
j_gene: TRBJ1-2
d_gene: -
CDR3nt: TGTGCCAGTAGTATAGGGGGCAGTAACTATGGCTACACCTTC
CDR3aa: CASSIGGSNYGYTF

abundance: -
v_gene: TRBV13
j_gene: TRBJ1-4
d_gene: -
CDR3nt: TGTGCCAGCAGCTTGGGTGTAGACGAAAAACTGTTTTTT
CDR3aa: CASSLGVDEKLFF

abundance: -
v_gene: TRBV5-8
j_gene: TRBJ1-4
d_gene: -
CDR3nt: TGTGCCAGCCGTAATGAAAAACTGTTTTTT
CDR3aa: CASRNEKLFF

abundance: -
v_gene: TRBV19
j_gene: TRBJ1-6
d_gene: TRBD1
CDR3nt: TGTGCCAGTAGTTCCACCAGCCCCAGGGGGAGAGGGAATTCACCCCTCCACTTT
CDR3aa: CASSSTSPRGRGNSPLHF

abundance: -
v_gene: TRBV5-6
j_gene: TRBJ1-3
d_gene: -
CDR3nt: TGTGCCAGCAGCTTGGTCGGACGGAACTCTGGAAACACCATATATTTT
CDR3aa: CASSLVGRNSGNTIYF

abundance: -
v_gene: TRBV6-1
j_gene: TRBJ2-7
d_gene: -
CDR3nt: TGTGCCAGCAGTGAAGCCCTCGACCTCTACGAGCAGTACTTC
CDR3aa: CASSEALDLYEQYF

abundance: -
v_gene: TRBV19
j_gene: TRBJ1-4
d_gene: -
CDR3nt: TGTGCCAGTAGTATCCAGGGTAATGAAAAACTGTTTTTT
CDR3aa: CASSIQGNEKLFF

abundance: few
v_gene: TRBV6-5
j_gene: TRBJ1-2
d_gene: -
CDR3nt: TGTGCCAGCAGGGACAGCTACTATGGCTACACCTTC
CDR3aa: CASRDSYYGYTF

abundance: -
v_gene: TRBV15
j_gene: TRBJ1-2
d_gene: -
CDR3nt: TGTGCCACCAGGGGGGAGGATCTACTAAACTATGGCTACACCTTC
CDR3aa: CATRGEDLLNYGYTF

abundance: -
v_gene: TRBV7-3
j_gene: TRBJ2-1
d_gene: TRBD1
CDR3nt: TGTGCCAGCAGCTCCACAGGGGGCAGAGTGGAGGAGCAGTTCTTC
CDR3aa: CASSSTGGRVEEQFF

abundance: -
v_gene: TRBV5-5
j_gene: TRBJ1-1
d_gene: -
CDR3nt: TGTGCCAGCAGCTTGTCTGTCGATTTGTGGGGTGACACTGAAGCTTTCTTT
CDR3aa: CASSLSVDLWGDTEAFF

abundance: -
v_gene: TRBV5-4
j_gene: TRBJ1-2
d_gene: TRBD1
CDR3nt: TGTGCCAGTGGGCCCGGGGGACCTACAGGGGATGGCTACACCTTC
CDR3aa: CASGPGGPTGDGYTF

abundance: -
v_gene: TRBV6-5
j_gene: TRBJ2-7
d_gene: TRBD2
CDR3nt: TGTGCCAGCAGTCTTCCCGGACTAGCGGGCGACGAGCAGTACTTC
CDR3aa: CASSLPGLAGDEQYF

abundance: -
v_gene: TRBV4-2
j_gene: TRBJ2-7
d_gene: -
CDR3nt: TGTGCCAGCAGCCAAGATTTGCAGGGGAGCGAGCAGTACTTC
CDR3aa: CASSQDLQGSEQYF

abundance: -
v_gene: TRBV19
j_gene: TRBJ2-2
d_gene: TRBD2
CDR3nt: TGTGCCAGTATCCCCCCCTTGGCTAGCGGGGGGGGGTGGACCGGGGAGCTGTTTTTT
CDR3aa: CASIPPLASGGGWTGELFF

abundance: -
v_gene: TRBV6-4
j_gene: TRBJ2-1
d_gene: TRBD2
CDR3nt: TGTGCCAGCAGTCTCACTAGCGGGAGATTTAATGAGCAGTTCTTC
CDR3aa: CASSLTSGRFNEQFF

abundance: -
v_gene: TRBV2
j_gene: TRBJ1-4
d_gene: -
CDR3nt: TGTGCCAGCAGTGAACGGGGAAAACTGTTTTTT
CDR3aa: CASSERGKLFF

abundance: -
v_gene: TRBV6-5
j_gene: TRBJ2-7
d_gene: -
CDR3nt: TGTGCCAGCAGTTACTCCGCCAGGGCTTCCTACGAGCAGTACTTC
CDR3aa: CASSYSARASYEQYF

abundance: -
v_gene: TRBV18
j_gene: TRBJ2-5
d_gene: -
CDR3nt: TGTGCCAGCTCACCAGCAGGCCAAGAGACCCAGTACTTC
CDR3aa: CASSPAGQETQYF

abundance: -
v_gene: TRBV18
j_gene: TRBJ1-2
d_gene: TRBD1
CDR3nt: TGTGCCAGCTCACCACTACAGGGGGCACAAGGCTACACCTTC
CDR3aa: CASSPLQGAQGYTF

abundance: -
v_gene: TRBV23-1
j_gene: TRBJ1-5
d_gene: -
CDR3nt: TGCGCCAGCAGTCAATCGGAGAGGGTTGATCAGCCCCAGCATTTT
CDR3aa: CASSQSERVDQPQHF

abundance: -
v_gene: TRBV6-5
j_gene: TRBJ1-2
d_gene: -
CDR3nt: TGTGCCAGCAGTTACTTGGGGGAGGTAGAATCAAATGGCTACACCTTC
CDR3aa: CASSYLGEVESNGYTF

abundance: -
v_gene: TRBV19
j_gene: TRBJ1-1
d_gene: -
CDR3nt: TGTGCCAGTAGTCAGGGCCCCTACGGAGGTGAAGCTTTCTTT
CDR3aa: CASSQGPYGGEAFF

abundance: -
v_gene: TRBV5-1
j_gene: TRBJ1-2
d_gene: TRBD1
CDR3nt: TGCGCCAGCAGCCCGCAGGGGGCGCTTTGGGGCTACACCTTC
CDR3aa: CASSPQGALWGYTF

abundance: -
v_gene: TRBV6-1
j_gene: TRBJ1-1
d_gene: -
CDR3nt: TGTGCCAGCAGTAACCGAAGAGGCACTGAAGCTTTCTTT
CDR3aa: CASSNRRGTEAFF

abundance: -
v_gene: TRBV30
j_gene: TRBJ2-3
d_gene: -
CDR3nt: TGTGCCTGGAGTGAGGGGCAAATCACAGATACGCAGTATTTT
CDR3aa: CAWSEGQITDTQYF

abundance: -
v_gene: TRBV29-1
j_gene: TRBJ2-3
d_gene: TRBD2
CDR3nt: TGCAGCGTTGAAGTGAGAGCGGGAGGGTACACAGATACGCAGTATTTT
CDR3aa: CSVEVRAGGYTDTQYF

abundance: -
v_gene: TRBV27
j_gene: TRBJ2-7
d_gene: TRBD2
CDR3nt: TGTGTCCCGGGGAGGGGTCACACCTACGAGCAGTACTTC
CDR3aa: CVPGRGHTYEQYF

abundance: once
v_gene: TRBV21-1
j_gene: TRBJ2-3
d_gene: -
CDR3nt: -
CDR3aa: CATSLFGAGTDTQYF

abundance: -
v_gene: TRBV19
j_gene: TRBJ1-1
d_gene: TRBD1
CDR3nt: TGTGCCAGTAGTTCAGGGGGCGGAAACACTGAAGCTTTCTTT
CDR3aa: CASSSGGGNTEAFF

abundance: -
v_gene: TRBV6-6
j_gene: TRBJ2-1
d_gene: TRBD1
CDR3nt: TGTGCCAGCGCCGGGGGACAGGGTGCCCGCAATGAGCAGTTCTTC
CDR3aa: CASAGGQGARNEQFF

abundance: -
v_gene: TRBV19
j_gene: TRBJ2-1
d_gene: -
CDR3nt: TGTGCCAGTAGTACGGAAAGGAAGGGTTTTAGCTCCTACAATGAGCAGTTCTTC
CDR3aa: CASSTERKGFSSYNEQFF

abundance: -
v_gene: TRBV10-3
j_gene: TRBJ2-1
d_gene: -
CDR3nt: TGTGCCATCAGGCCGGGACCTGGTGGTGATGAGCAGTTCTTC
CDR3aa: CAIRPGPGGDEQFF

abundance: -
v_gene: TRBV19
j_gene: TRBJ2-1
d_gene: TRBD2
CDR3nt: TGTGCCAGTAGGCCCACGGCGAGCGGGGAGCCGAATAATGAGCAGTTCTTC
CDR3aa: CASRPTASGEPNNEQFF

abundance: -
v_gene: TRBV28
j_gene: TRBJ2-5
d_gene: TRBD1
CDR3nt: TGTGCCAGCAGGACAGGGGGCCGGGAGACCCAGTACTTC
CDR3aa: CASRTGGRETQYF

abundance: -
v_gene: TRBV10-2
j_gene: TRBJ2-5
d_gene: -
CDR3nt: TGCGCCAGCAGTGAGTACTCTAAAAAAGAGACCCAGTACTTC
CDR3aa: CASSEYSKKETQYF

abundance: -
v_gene: TRBV18
j_gene: TRBJ2-3
d_gene: TRBD1
CDR3nt: TGTGCCAGCTCACCAAGGGTGGGACAGGGGGCCACAGATACGCAGTATTTT
CDR3aa: CASSPRVGQGATDTQYF

abundance: -
v_gene: TRBV6-1
j_gene: TRBJ1-1
d_gene: TRBD1
CDR3nt: TGTGCCAGCAGGGGACAGGCTTTAAACACTGAAGCTTTCTTT
CDR3aa: CASRGQALNTEAFF